This record looks at one T cell receptor beta chain sequence and its context. The sample comes from a study of blood T cell repertoires in COVID-19. The overall study: Researchers got acute and convalescent COVID-19 samples from the United States, Italy and Spain. Sample material is recorded as cDNA or gDNA derived from T cells, B-cell-depleted T cells, or PBMCs.

V lost 7 bases and J lost 1, with 13 bases in between. The germline V gene has CDR1 MNHEY and CDR2 SMNVEV (reference sequence). CDR3 length: 14 amino acids. Source study methods: Scientists estimated how many nucleated cells there were by amplifying reference gene primers. Assay used: immunoSEQ multiplex PCR; TCRdb lists only in-frame clones, some missing. The V and J calls and clone size come from that table; D and trimming were worked out from the DNA. The repertoire holds more than 250,000 clones, roughly nine tenths seen once, with about 6% in the top ten. The sequencing sample was made of peripheral blood. The chain joins TRBV27 to TRBJ1-1; a possible D gene is TRBD1 (5 bases). The TCR was taken from a man younger than 35 who had recovered from COVID-19. CDR3 in DNA: TGTGCCAGCACCGCGGGACCCTGGAACACTGAAGCTTTCTTT. It encodes CASTAGPWNTEAFF.